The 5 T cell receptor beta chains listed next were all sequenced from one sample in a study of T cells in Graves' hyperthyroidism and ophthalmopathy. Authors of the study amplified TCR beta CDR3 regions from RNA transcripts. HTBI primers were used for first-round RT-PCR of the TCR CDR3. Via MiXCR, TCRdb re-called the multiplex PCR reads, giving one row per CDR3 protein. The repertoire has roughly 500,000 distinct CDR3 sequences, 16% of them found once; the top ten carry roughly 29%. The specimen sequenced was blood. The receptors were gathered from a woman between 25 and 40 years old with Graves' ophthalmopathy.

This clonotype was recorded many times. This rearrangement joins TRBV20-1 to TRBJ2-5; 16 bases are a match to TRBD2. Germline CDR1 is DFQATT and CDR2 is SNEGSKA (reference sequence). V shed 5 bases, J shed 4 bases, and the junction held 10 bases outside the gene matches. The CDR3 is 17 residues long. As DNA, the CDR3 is TGCAGTGCTGACCCGGGACTAGCGGGAGGGCCCTCAGAGACCCAGTACTTC. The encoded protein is CSADPGLAGGPSETQYF.

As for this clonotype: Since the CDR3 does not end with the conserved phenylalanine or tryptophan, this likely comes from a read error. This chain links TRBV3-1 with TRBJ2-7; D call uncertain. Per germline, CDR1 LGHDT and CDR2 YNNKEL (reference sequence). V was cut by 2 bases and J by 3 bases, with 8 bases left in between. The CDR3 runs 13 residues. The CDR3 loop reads CASSQYSNYEQYL. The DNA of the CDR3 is TGTGCCAGCAGCCAATACAGTAACTACGAGCAGTACCTC.

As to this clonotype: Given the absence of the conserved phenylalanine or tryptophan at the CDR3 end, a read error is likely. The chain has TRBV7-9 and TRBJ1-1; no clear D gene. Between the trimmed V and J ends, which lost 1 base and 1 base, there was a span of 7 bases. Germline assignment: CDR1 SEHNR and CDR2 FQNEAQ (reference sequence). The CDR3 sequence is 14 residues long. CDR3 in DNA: TGTGCCAGCAGCTTAGTGATCCCGAACACTGAAGCTTTCTCT. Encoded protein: CASSLVIPNTEAFS.

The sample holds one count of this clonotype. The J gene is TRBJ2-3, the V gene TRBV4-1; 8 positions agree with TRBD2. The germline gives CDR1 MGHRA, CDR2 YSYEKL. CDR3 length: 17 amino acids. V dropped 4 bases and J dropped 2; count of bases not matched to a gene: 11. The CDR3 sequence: CASSLPPRGRNTDTQYF. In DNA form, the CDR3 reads TGCGCCAGCAGCCTCCCCCCGCGCGGGAGGAACACAGATACGCAGTATTTT.

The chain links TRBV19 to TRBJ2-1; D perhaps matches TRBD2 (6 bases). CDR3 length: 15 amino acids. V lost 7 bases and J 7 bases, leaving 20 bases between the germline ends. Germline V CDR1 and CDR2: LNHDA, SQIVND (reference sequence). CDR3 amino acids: CASTPLGLARNEQFF. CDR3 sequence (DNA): TGTGCCAGTACTCCCCTCGGGCTAGCGAGGAATGAGCAGTTCTTC.